The next 24 T cell receptor beta chains were all read from a single sample in a study of cytomegalovirus exposure and HLA in healthy donors. The PCR used 60 Vbeta and 13 Jbeta primers. Generated by immunoSEQ multiplex PCR, the TCRdb table keeps only in-frame clones and is missing some. The sample lists about 200,000 clones, about 70% occurring once. Specimen: PBMCs. These receptors were taken from a man aged 35 to 55 in good health and CMV-seropositive.

The chain carries TRBV11-2 and TRBJ1-2; 7 bases match TRBD1. Germline values: CDR1 SGHAT, CDR2 FQNNGV. Trimming took 2 bases from V and 8 from J; bases not matched to a gene: 8. CDR3 size: 14 residues. The CDR3 coding sequence is TGTGCCAGCAGCTTATTCCCACAGGGGTCGGGCTACACCTTC. The encoded protein is CASSLFPQGSGYTF.

To note about this clone: The same CDR3 also results from other DNA sequences found in this sample. This chain uses TRBV19 with TRBJ2-7; D possibly corresponds to TRBD2 (6 bases). Germline CDR1 LNHDA, CDR2 SQIVND (reference sequence). V dropped 3 bases and J dropped 5 bases, with 11 bases sitting between them. The CDR3 extends over 13 amino acids. The CDR3 nucleotides read TGTGCCAGTAGTATGGGAGGCGGGGACGAGCAGTACTTC. Residues: CASSMGGGDEQYF.

This chain joins TRBV5-6 and TRBJ2-2, with 8 nucleotides matching TRBD1. Germline assignment: CDR1 SGHDT and CDR2 YYEEEE. The CDR3 spans 15 residues. After removal of 4 bases from V and 4 bases from J, the junction contained 6 bases not matched to a gene. The CDR3 protein is CASSPQGAGTGELFF. The DNA for the CDR3 is TGTGCCAGCAGCCCCCAGGGGGCGGGCACCGGGGAGCTGTTTTTT.

The chain combines TRBV11-2 with TRBJ2-7, with 11 positions matching TRBD2. Germline-derived CDR1 and CDR2 are SGHAT and FQNNGV. This CDR3 is built from 15 residues. The ends lost 3 bases at V and 0 bases at J; junction bases unmatched: 1. The CDR3 DNA follows: TGTGCCAGCAGCTTTACTAGCGGGGGCTCCTACGAGCAGTACTTC. Translated, it gives CASSFTSGGSYEQYF.

This clone has only a few counts. The CDR3 DNA sequence: TGTGCCAGTACAGGGGGCGCTTTGGGGGAAAAACTGTTTTTT. It translates to CASTGGALGEKLFF. This sequence joins TRBV2 and TRBJ1-4; 9 positions agree with TRBD1. Germline CDR1 and CDR2: SNHLY and FYNNEI. V dropped 9 bases and J dropped 8; count of bases not matched to a gene: 10. This CDR3 contains 14 residues. Full variable domain (remainder filled in from reference TRBV2 and TRBJ1-4): EPEVTQTPSHQVTQMGQEVILRCVPISNHLYFYWYRQILGQKVEFLVSFYNNEISEKSEIFDDQFSVERPDGSNFTLKIRSTKLEDSAMYFCASTGGALGEKLFFGSGTQLSVL.

The chain links TRBV5-1 to TRBJ2-7; 7 bases are a match to TRBD1. The germline CDR1 and CDR2 sequences are SGHRS and YFSETQ. The CDR3 extends over 15 amino acids. J was trimmed by 4 bases and V by 4 bases; bases with no gene match: 11. The DNA of the CDR3 is TGCGCCAGCAGCGAGATGACAGGGTCGATTTACGAGCAGTACTTC. It specifies CASSEMTGSIYEQYF.

A few counts support this clone. The rearrangement uses TRBV7-2 and TRBJ1-3; D gene unclear. The CDR3 runs to 12 residues. The V gene lost 7 bases and the J gene lost 0 bases, with 4 bases spanning the gap. Germline V lookup: CDR1 SGHTA, CDR2 FQGNSA. CDR3 in DNA: TGTGCCAGCACTCTCTCTGGAAACACCATATATTTT. It yields the protein CASTLSGNTIYF.

This clone was seen only once. The chain is built from TRBV2 and TRBJ2-3; 10 nucleotides align to TRBD2. The CDR3 has 16 amino acids. Losses at the gene ends were 2 bases for V and 1 base for J; bases not matched to a gene: 3. Germline CDR1 reads SNHLY; CDR2 reads FYNNEI. This chain's CDR3 is CASSEPLAGGTDTQYF. The CDR3, as DNA: TGTGCCAGCAGTGAACCGCTAGCGGGGGGCACAGATACGCAGTATTTT.

V usage is TRBV6-5 and J usage is TRBJ2-1; 8 nucleotides align to TRBD2. Per the germline V gene, CDR1 is MNHEY and CDR2 is SVGAGI. V was clipped by 6 bases and J by 14 bases; unmatched bases: 12. This CDR3 is 13 amino acids long. CDR3 region: CASSEGSGVRKFF. Here the CDR3 DNA reads TGTGCCAGCAGCGAGGGTAGCGGGGTGCGAAAGTTCTTC.

The chain employs TRBV5-1 and TRBJ2-7, with TRBD2 as a possible D gene (5 bases). V lost 0 bases and J 0 bases, leaving 7 bases between the germline ends. There are 14 residues in the CDR3. Per germline, CDR1 SGHRS and CDR2 YFSETQ. The CDR3, as DNA: TGCGCCAGCAGCTTGGGTGGGAGCTCCTACGAGCAGTACTTC. Its translation: CASSLGGSSYEQYF.

The rearrangement links TRBV7-2 to TRBJ2-2; 9 bases match TRBD2. Germline values: CDR1 SGHTA, CDR2 FQGNSA. CDR3 length equals 16 residues. Trimming took 2 bases from V and 7 from J; bases not matched to a gene: 8. The CDR3, as DNA: TGTGCCAGCAGCTTAATGGCGGGGGGGCAGGGCGGGGAGCTGTTTTTT. Translation gives CASSLMAGGQGGELFF.

This clone was recorded a few times. CDR3 sequence: CASSIQGGPGTEAFF. The DNA of the CDR3 is TGTGCCAGCAGCATACAGGGGGGGCCAGGAACTGAAGCTTTCTTT. This rearrangement joins TRBV13 to TRBJ1-1, with 8 positions matching TRBD1. This CDR3 has 15 residues. The V segment lost 5 bases and the J segment 5 bases; nucleotides outside the gene matches: 10. Germline loops: CDR1 PRHDT, CDR2 FYEKMQ (reference sequence).

The chain carries TRBV27 and TRBJ1-6; D not certain. Trimming stripped 7 bases from V and 2 bases from J, with 6 bases between. Germline values: CDR1 MNHEY, CDR2 SMNVEV (reference sequence). The CDR3 has 13 residues. The CDR3 DNA follows: TGTGCCAGCACCCCTGCCTATAATTCACCCCTCCACTTT. It specifies CASTPAYNSPLHF.

The gene calls are TRBV28 and TRBJ1-2, with D hard to call. There are 13 residues in the CDR3. The ends were cut back, 4 bases at V and 4 bases at J, with 10 bases in the middle. Germline V CDR1 and CDR2: MDHEN, SYDVKM. The CDR3 nucleotides are TGTGCCAGCAGTTCTGAATGGCCCTATGGCTACACCTTC. Protein product: CASSSEWPYGYTF.

The chain combines TRBV12-5 with TRBJ2-5; a weak D match, TRBD1 (6 bases). CDR1 and CDR2 (germline): LGHNT, FRNRAP. Trimming took 4 bases from V and 2 from J, leaving 14 bases between them. The CDR3 has 15 residues. For the CDR3, the DNA is TGTGCTAGTGGTTCGAGGGGGACACTTCAAGAGACCCAGTACTTC. This codes for CASGSRGTLQETQYF. Full variable domain (rest looked up from reference TRBV12-5 and TRBJ2-5): DARVTQTPRHKVTEMGQEVTMRCQPILGHNTVFWYRQTMMQGLELLAYFRNRAPLDDSGMPKDRFSAEMPDATLATLKIQPSEPRDSAVYFCASGSRGTLQETQYFGPGTRLLVL.

This clone appeared a single time. The V gene is TRBV7-2, the J gene TRBJ1-2, with 9 bases aligning to TRBD1. The germline CDR1 and CDR2 sequences are SGHTA and FQGNSA. The CDR3 length is 16 residues. Losses at the gene ends were 2 bases for V and 1 base for J; bases not matched to a gene: 5. The CDR3 bases are TGTGCCAGCAGCTTACAACAGGGGGCACTTAACTATGGCTACACCTTC. Its translation is CASSLQQGALNYGYTF.

The chain is built from TRBV5-8 and TRBJ1-1; D perhaps matches TRBD1 (5 bases). CDR1 and CDR2 (germline): SGHTS, YDEGEE. Trimming took 4 bases from V and 6 from J, leaving 16 bases between them. The length of the CDR3 is 14 residues. In DNA, the CDR3 is TGTGCCAGCAGCCCAGGGAGGGGTAGGGCTGAAGCTTTCTTT. The encoded protein is CASSPGRGRAEAFF.

The chain carries TRBV5-1 and TRBJ2-1, with 9 nucleotides matching TRBD2. Per germline, CDR1 SGHRS and CDR2 YFSETQ. The V and J ends lost 4 bases and 4 bases, in that order; junction bases with no gene match: 9. The CDR3 has 16 amino acids. The CDR3 region has the DNA TGCGCCAGCAGCCCCCCGGTCGCGGGGGGGTACAATGAGCAGTTCTTC. It codes for CASSPPVAGGYNEQFF.

The chain uses TRBV5-4 and TRBJ2-7, with TRBD2 identical over 10 bases. V lost 2 bases and J lost 5; bases outside the gene matches: 4. The CDR3 spans 14 residues. The V gene's germline CDR1 is SGHNT and CDR2 YYREEE (reference sequence). The CDR3 here is CASSLSSGGDEQYF. The CDR3 nucleotides are TGTGCCAGCAGCTTATCTAGCGGGGGAGACGAGCAGTACTTC.

The V call is TRBV18, the J call TRBJ2-7; 7 bases align to TRBD1. J was trimmed by 3 bases and V by 6 bases; bases with no gene match: 11. This CDR3 spans 15 amino acids. Germline V gene sequence: CDR1 KGHSH, CDR2 LQKENI. The chain's CDR3 is CASSPSRDRNYEQYF. DNA of the CDR3: TGTGCCAGCTCTCCGAGCCGGGACAGAAACTACGAGCAGTACTTC.

DNA of the CDR3: TGCAGTGCTGATGGTGGGGGGAGGGGGTACTTC. It specifies CSADGGGRGYF. This chain connects TRBV20-1 to TRBJ2-7, with 7 bases that match TRBD2. The V gene end was trimmed by 5 bases and the J gene end by 12 bases; junction bases not matched to a gene: 10. Germline V gene lookup returns CDR1 DFQATT and CDR2 SNEGSKA (reference sequence). The CDR3 consists of 11 residues.

The rearrangement links TRBV29-1 to TRBJ2-7; tentatively, D is TRBD2 (6 bases). CDR1 and CDR2 from the germline V gene are SQVTM and ANQGSEA. V was shortened by 4 bases and J by 3 bases, with 16 bases between the two germline ends. CDR3 length: 14 amino acids. CDR3 bases: TGCAGCGTTGGAGGGCGGGAAAACTACTACGAGCAGTACTTC. Its translation is CSVGGRENYYEQYF.

DNA for the CDR3: TGTGCCAGTTTGAACAGGGTCACAGATACGCAGTATTTT. It yields the protein CASLNRVTDTQYF. The J gene is TRBJ2-3, the V gene TRBV19, with D perhaps matching TRBD1 (6 bases). Trimming cost V 8 bases and J 2 bases, with 11 bases left between them. CDR1 LNHDA and CDR2 SQIVND come from the germline V gene (reference sequence). The CDR3 sequence is 13 residues long. The full variable domain, in which reference TRBV19 and TRBJ2-3 provide the parts outside the CDR3, is DGGITQSPKYLFRKEGQNVTLSCEQNLNHDAMYWYRQDPGQGLRLIYYSQIVNDFQKGDIAEGYSVSREKKESFPLTVTSAQKNPTAFYLCASLNRVTDTQYFGPGTRLTVL.

The V and J genes are TRBV5-8 and TRBJ1-2; 8 bases fit TRBD1. The CDR3 totals 12 residues. Germline V gene sequence: CDR1 SGHTS, CDR2 YDEGEE. The ends lost 4 bases at V and 8 bases at J; junction bases unmatched: 4. CDR3 DNA: TGTGCCAGCAGCCCGGACAGGGTCGGCTACACCTTC. This gives the protein CASSPDRVGYTF. Full variable domain (missing parts from reference TRBV5-8 and TRBJ1-2): EAGVTQSPTHLIKTRGQQATLRCSPISGHTSVYWYQQALGLGLQFLLWYDEGEERNRGNFPPRFSGRQFPNYSSELNVNALELEDSALYLCASSPDRVGYTFGSGTRLTVV.